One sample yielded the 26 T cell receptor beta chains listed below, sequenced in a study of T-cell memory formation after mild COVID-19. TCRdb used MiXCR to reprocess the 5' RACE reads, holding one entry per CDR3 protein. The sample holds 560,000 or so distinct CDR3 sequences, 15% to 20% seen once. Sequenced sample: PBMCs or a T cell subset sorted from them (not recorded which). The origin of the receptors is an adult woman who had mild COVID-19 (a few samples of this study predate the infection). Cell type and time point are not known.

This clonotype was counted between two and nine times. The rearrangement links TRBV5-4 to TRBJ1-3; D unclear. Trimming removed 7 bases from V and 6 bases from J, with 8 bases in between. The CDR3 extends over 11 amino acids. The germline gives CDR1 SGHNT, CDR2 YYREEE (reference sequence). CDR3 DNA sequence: TGTGCCAGCCTTTTAGTAAACACCATATATTTT. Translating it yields CASLLVNTIYF.

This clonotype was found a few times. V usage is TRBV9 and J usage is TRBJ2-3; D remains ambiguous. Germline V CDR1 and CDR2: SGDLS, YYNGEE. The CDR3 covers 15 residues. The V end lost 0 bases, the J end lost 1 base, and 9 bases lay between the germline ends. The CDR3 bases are TGTGCCAGCAGCGTAGAAATTGGGGGCACAGATACGCAGTATTTT. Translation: CASSVEIGGTDTQYF.

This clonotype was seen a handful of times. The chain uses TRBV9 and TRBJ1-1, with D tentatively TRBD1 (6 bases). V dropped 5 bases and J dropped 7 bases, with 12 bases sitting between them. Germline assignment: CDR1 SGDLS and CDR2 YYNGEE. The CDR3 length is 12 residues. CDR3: CASSGGGSEAFF. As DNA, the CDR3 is TGTGCCAGCAGTGGAGGGGGAAGTGAAGCTTTCTTT.

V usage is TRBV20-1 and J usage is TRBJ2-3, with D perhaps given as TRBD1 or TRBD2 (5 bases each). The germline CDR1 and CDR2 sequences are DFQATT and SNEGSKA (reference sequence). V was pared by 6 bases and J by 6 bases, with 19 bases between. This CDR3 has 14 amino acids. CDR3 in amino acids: CSAPPLGAGDTQYF. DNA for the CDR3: TGCAGTGCCCCGCCCCTCGGGGCCGGGGATACGCAGTATTTT.

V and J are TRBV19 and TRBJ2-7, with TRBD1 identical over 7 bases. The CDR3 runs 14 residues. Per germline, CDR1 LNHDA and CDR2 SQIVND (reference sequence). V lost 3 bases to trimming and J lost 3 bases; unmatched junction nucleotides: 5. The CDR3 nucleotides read TGTGCCAGTAGTATGGGGACAGAAGTCTACGAGCAGTACTTC. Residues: CASSMGTEVYEQYF.

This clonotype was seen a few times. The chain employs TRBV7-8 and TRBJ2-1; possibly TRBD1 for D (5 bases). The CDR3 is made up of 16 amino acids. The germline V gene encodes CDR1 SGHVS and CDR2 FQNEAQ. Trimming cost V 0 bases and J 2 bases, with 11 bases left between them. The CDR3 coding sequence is TGTGCCAGCAGCTTAGCCCTCCCAGGGCCCTACAATGAGCAGTTCTTC. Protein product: CASSLALPGPYNEQFF.

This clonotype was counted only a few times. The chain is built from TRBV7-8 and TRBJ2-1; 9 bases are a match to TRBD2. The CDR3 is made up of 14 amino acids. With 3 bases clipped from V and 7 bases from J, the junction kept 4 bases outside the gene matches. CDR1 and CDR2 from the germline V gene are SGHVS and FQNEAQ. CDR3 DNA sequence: TGTGCCAGCAGCTTTAGCGGGAGAAATAATGAGCAGTTCTTC. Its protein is CASSFSGRNNEQFF. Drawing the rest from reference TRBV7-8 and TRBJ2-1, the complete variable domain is GAGVSQSPRYKVAKRGQDVALRCDPISGHVSLFWYQQALGQGPEFLTYFQNEAQLDKSGLPSDRFFAERPEGSVSTLKIQRTQQEDSAVYLCASSFSGRNNEQFFGPGTRLTVL.

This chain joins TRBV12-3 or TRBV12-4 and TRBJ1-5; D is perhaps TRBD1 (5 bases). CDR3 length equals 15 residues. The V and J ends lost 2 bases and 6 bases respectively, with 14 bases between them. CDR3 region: CASSLRTGVSQPQHF. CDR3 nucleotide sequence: TGTGCCAGCAGTTTACGGACGGGGGTCAGTCAGCCCCAGCATTTT.

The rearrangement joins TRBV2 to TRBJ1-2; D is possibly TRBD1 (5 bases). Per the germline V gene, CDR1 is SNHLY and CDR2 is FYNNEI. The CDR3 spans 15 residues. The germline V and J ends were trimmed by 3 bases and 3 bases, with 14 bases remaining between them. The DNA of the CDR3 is TGTGCCAGCAGTGACGCGTTTGGGGGAGACTATGGCTACACCTTC. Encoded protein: CASSDAFGGDYGYTF.

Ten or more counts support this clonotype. The CDR3 spells CSARSGSSYNEQFF. The DNA for the CDR3 is TGCAGTGCCCGGAGCGGGAGCTCCTACAATGAGCAGTTCTTC. V usage is TRBV20-1 and J usage is TRBJ2-1; 8 positions agree with TRBD2. Germline CDR1 and CDR2: DFQATT and SNEGSKA (reference sequence). Trimming cost V 6 bases and J 0 bases; bases outside gene matches: 4. The CDR3 runs 14 residues.

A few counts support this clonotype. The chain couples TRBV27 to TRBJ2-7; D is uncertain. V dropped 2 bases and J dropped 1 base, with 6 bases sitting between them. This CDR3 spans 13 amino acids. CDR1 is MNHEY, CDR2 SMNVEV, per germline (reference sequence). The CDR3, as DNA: TGTGCCAGCAGTTTAGGCTGGTCCTACGAGCAGTACTTC. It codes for CASSLGWSYEQYF.

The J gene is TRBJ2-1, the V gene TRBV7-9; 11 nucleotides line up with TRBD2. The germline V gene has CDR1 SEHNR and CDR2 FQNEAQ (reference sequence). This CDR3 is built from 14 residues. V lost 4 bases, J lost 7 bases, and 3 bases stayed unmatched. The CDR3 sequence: CASSSTSGGNEQFF. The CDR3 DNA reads TGTGCCAGCAGCTCCACTAGCGGGGGAAATGAGCAGTTCTTC.

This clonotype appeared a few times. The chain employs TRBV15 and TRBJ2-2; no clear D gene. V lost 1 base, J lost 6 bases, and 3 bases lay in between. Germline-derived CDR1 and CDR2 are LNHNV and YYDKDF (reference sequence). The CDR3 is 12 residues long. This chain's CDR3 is CATSRGAGELFF. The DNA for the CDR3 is TGTGCCACCAGCAGAGGGGCCGGGGAGCTGTTTTTT.

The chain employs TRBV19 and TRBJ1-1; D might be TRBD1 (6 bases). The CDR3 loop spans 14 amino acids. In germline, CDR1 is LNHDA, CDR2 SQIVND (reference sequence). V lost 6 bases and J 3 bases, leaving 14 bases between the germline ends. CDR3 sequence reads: CASRTIQGYTEAFF. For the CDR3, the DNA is TGTGCCAGTAGGACGATACAGGGTTACACTGAAGCTTTCTTT.

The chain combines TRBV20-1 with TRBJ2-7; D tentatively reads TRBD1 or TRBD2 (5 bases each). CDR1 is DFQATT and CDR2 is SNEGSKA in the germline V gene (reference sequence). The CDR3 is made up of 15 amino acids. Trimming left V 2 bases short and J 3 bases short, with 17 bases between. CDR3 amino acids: CSARSPGTGSYEQYF. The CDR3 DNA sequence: TGCAGTGCTAGATCCCCCGGGACGGGGAGCTACGAGCAGTACTTC.

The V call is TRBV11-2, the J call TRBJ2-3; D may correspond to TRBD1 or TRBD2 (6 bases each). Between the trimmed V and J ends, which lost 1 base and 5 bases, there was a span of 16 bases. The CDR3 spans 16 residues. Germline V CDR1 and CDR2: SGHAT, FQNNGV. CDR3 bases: TGTGCCAGCAGCTTAGGCACAGGGAGGCGAGAAGATACGCAGTATTTT. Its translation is CASSLGTGRREDTQYF.

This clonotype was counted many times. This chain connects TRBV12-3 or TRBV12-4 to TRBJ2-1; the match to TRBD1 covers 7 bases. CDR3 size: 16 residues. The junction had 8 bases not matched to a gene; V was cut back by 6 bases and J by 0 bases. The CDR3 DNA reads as TGTGCCAGCAGGATACAGGGGTCTTACTCCTACAATGAGCAGTTCTTC. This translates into CASRIQGSYSYNEQFF.

The CDR3 DNA reads as TGCAGTGCTAGAGATTTCGGGGGCAAGAAGTACGAGCAGTACTTC. Its translation is CSARDFGGKKYEQYF. The chain links TRBV20-1 to TRBJ2-7; D possibly uses TRBD1 or TRBD2 (6 bases each). CDR1 and CDR2 from the germline V gene are DFQATT and SNEGSKA (reference sequence). This CDR3 has 15 amino acids. V lost 0 bases to trimming and J lost 4 bases, with 16 bases between them.

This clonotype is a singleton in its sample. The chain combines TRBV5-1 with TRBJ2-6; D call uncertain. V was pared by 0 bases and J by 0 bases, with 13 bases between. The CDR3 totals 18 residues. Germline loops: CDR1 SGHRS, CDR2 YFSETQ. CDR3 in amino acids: CASSLDGQASSGANVLTF. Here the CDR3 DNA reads TGCGCCAGCAGCTTGGATGGGCAGGCGAGCTCTGGGGCCAACGTCCTGACTTTC.

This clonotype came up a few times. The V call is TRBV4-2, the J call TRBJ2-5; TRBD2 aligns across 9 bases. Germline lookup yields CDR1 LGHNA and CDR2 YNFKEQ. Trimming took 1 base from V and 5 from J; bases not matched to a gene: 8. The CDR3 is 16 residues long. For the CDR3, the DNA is TGTGCCAGCAGCCAAGCGGGACTAGCAGTGGGCGAGACCCAGTACTTC. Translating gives CASSQAGLAVGETQYF.

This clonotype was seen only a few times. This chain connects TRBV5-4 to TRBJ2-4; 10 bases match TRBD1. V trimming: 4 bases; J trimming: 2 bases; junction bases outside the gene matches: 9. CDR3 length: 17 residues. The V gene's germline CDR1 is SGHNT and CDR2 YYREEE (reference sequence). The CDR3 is CASSRPGQGFTKNIQYF. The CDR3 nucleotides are TGTGCCAGCAGCCGCCCGGGACAGGGGTTTACCAAAAACATTCAGTACTTC.

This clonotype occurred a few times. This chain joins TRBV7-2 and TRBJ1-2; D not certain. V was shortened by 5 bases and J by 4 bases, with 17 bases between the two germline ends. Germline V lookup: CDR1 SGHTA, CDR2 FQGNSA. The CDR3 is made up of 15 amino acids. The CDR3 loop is CASSPRVQDLYGYTF. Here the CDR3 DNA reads TGTGCCAGCAGCCCTCGGGTCCAAGACCTCTATGGCTACACCTTC.

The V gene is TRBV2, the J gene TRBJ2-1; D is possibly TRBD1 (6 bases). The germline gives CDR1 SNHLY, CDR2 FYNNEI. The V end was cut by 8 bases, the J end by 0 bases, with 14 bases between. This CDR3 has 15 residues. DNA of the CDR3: TGTGCCAGCGACCCACAGGGTAGCTCCTACAATGAGCAGTTCTTC. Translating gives CASDPQGSSYNEQFF.

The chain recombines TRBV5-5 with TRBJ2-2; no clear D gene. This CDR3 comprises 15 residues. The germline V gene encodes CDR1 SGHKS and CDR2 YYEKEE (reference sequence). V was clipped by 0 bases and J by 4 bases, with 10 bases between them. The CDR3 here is CASSLVALGTGELFF. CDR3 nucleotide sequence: TGTGCCAGCAGCTTGGTGGCTTTGGGCACCGGGGAGCTGTTTTTT.

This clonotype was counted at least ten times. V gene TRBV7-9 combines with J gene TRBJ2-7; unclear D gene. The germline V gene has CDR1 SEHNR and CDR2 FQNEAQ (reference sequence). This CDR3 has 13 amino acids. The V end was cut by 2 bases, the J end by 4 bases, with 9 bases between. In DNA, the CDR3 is TGTGCCAGCAGCTTAACTATCAATTACGAGCAGTACTTC. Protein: CASSLTINYEQYF.

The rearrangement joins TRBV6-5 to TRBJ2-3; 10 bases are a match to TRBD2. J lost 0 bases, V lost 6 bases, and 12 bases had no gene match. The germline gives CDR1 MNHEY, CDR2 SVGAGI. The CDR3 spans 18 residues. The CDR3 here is CASSRSGRRSTSTDTQYF. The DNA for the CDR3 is TGTGCCAGCAGCCGTAGCGGGAGGAGGTCCACTAGCACAGATACGCAGTATTTT.